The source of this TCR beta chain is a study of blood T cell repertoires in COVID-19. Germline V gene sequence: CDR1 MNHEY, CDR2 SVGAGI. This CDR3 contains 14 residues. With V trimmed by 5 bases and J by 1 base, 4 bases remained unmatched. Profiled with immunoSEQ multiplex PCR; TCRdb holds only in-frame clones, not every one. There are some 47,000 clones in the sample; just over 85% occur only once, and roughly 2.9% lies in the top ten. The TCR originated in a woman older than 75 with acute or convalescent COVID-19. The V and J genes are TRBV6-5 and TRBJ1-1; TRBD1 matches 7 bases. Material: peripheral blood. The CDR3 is CASSQRQGNTEAFF. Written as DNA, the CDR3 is TGTGCCAGCAGTCAGAGACAGGGGAACACTGAAGCTTTCTTT.